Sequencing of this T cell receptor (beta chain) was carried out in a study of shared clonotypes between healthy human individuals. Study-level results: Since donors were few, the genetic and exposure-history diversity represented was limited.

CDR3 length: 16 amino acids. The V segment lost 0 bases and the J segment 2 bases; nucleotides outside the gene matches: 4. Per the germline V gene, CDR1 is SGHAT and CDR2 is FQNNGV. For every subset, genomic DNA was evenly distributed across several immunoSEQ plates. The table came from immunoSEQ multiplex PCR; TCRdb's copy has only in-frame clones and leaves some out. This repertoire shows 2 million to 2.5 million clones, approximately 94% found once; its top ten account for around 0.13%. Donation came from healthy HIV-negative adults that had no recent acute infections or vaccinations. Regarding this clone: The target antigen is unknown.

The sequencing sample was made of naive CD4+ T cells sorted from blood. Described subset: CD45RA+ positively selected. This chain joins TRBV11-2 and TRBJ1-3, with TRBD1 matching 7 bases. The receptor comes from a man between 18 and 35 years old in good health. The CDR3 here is CASSLDRTGAGNTIYF. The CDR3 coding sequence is TGTGCCAGCAGCTTAGATCGCACAGGGGCTGGAAACACCATATATTTT.